Following are 22 T cell receptor beta chains from one sample sequenced in a study of T cell responses to AZD1222 COVID-19 vaccine. TCRdb's table, derived via immunoSEQ multiplex PCR, lists solely in-frame clones and lacks some. This sample has around 120,000 clones, with around 92% found just once. Sequenced here: peripheral blood, sampled 28 days after the second AZD1222 dose. All receptors come from an adult who received the AZD1222 COVID-19 vaccine.

The chain combines TRBV5-1 with TRBJ2-7, with D perhaps TRBD1 (5 bases). This CDR3 comprises 17 residues. Germline assignment: CDR1 SGHRS and CDR2 YFSETQ. Trimming pared 3 bases from V and 1 base from J, leaving 20 bases between. Here the CDR3 DNA reads TGCGCCAGCAGCTCTTTTTCCAAGGACAAATCATCCTACGAGCAGTACTTC. This codes for CASSSFSKDKSSYEQYF.

The gene calls are TRBV7-9 and TRBJ2-1; 10 bases align to TRBD2. CDR1 and CDR2 from the germline V gene are SEHNR and FQNEAQ (reference sequence). The CDR3 length is 18 residues. Germline trimming cut 1 base from V and 4 bases from J; bases unmatched to any gene: 10. The CDR3 nucleotides read TGTGCCAGCAGCTTAGGAGCGGGGGGGCCTTCATATTACAATGAGCAGTTCTTC. Its translation: CASSLGAGGPSYYNEQFF.

This clone showed up just a few times. The rearrangement uses TRBV18 and TRBJ2-7, with D perhaps matching TRBD1 or TRBD2 (5 bases each). CDR3 length equals 16 residues. The V end lost 6 bases, the J end lost 0 bases, and 18 bases lay between the germline ends. Germline values: CDR1 KGHSH, CDR2 LQKENI. The CDR3 bases are TGTGCCAGCTCCCCAGACGGGACGCGTGCCTCCTACGAGCAGTACTTC. Its protein is CASSPDGTRASYEQYF.

The V call is TRBV6-5, the J call TRBJ2-1; 8 bases line up with TRBD2. The V gene end was trimmed by 10 bases and the J gene end by 6 bases; junction bases not matched to a gene: 5. The CDR3 covers 12 residues. CDR1 and CDR2 from the germline V gene are MNHEY and SVGAGI. In nucleotides, the CDR3 is TGTGCCACCGGGGGGGCCTTCAATGAGCAGTTCTTC. This translates into CATGGAFNEQFF.

The chain employs TRBV5-8 and TRBJ1-3, with D hard to call. Trimming pared 6 bases from V and 0 bases from J, leaving 10 bases between. Germline lookup yields CDR1 SGHTS and CDR2 YDEGEE. CDR3 length: 14 amino acids. The CDR3, as DNA: TGTGCCAGCACCATCCTTTACTCTGGAAACACCATATATTTT. This translates into CASTILYSGNTIYF. Full variable domain (rest looked up from reference TRBV5-8 and TRBJ1-3): EAGVTQSPTHLIKTRGQQATLRCSPISGHTSVYWYQQALGLGLQFLLWYDEGEERNRGNFPPRFSGRQFPNYSSELNVNALELEDSALYLCASTILYSGNTIYFGEGSWLTVV.

This clone was counted a single time. V and J are TRBV5-4 and TRBJ2-2; unclear D gene. In germline, CDR1 is SGHNT, CDR2 YYREEE (reference sequence). Trimming shortened V by 0 bases and J by 0 bases, and 9 bases separated the two germline ends. The CDR3 covers 16 residues. In DNA, the CDR3 is TGTGCCAGCAGCTTGGTTGCAGCCGCGAACACCGGGGAGCTGTTTTTT. This sequence encodes CASSLVAAANTGELFF.

This clone was picked up a small number of times. The genes are TRBV6-6 and TRBJ2-7; no clear D. Trimming removed 4 bases at V and 5 bases at J, with 6 bases between. The CDR3 contains 11 residues. CDR1 is MNHNY, CDR2 SVGAGI, per germline (reference sequence). As DNA, the CDR3 is TGTGCCAGCAGTTTTCAGAACGAGCAGTACTTC. This sequence encodes CASSFQNEQYF.

This chain uses TRBV12-3 or TRBV12-4 with TRBJ2-6; D remains ambiguous. Deletions cut 3 bases from V and 3 bases from J, with 3 bases between. The CDR3 covers 13 residues. The CDR3 spells CASSFSGANVLTF. The CDR3 coding sequence is TGTGCCAGCAGTTTTAGTGGGGCCAACGTCCTGACTTTC.

The rearrangement uses TRBV6-5 and TRBJ1-2; D is perhaps TRBD1 (6 bases). CDR1 and CDR2 (germline): MNHEY, SVGAGI. The CDR3 has 14 residues. Trimming cost V 8 bases and J 6 bases, with 19 bases left between them. The CDR3 DNA reads TGTGCCAGCCGCGGGCCAGGGGAGTGGAATGGCTACACCTTC. Its protein product is CASRGPGEWNGYTF.

The rearrangement links TRBV3-1 (or the pseudogene TRBV3-2) to TRBJ2-7; TRBD1 agrees at 10 bases. The CDR3 covers 13 residues. Losses at the gene ends were 4 bases for V and 7 bases for J; bases not matched to a gene: 4. Germline loops: CDR1 LGHDT, CDR2 YNNKEL (reference sequence). CDR3 in DNA: TGTGCCAGCAGCCCGGGACAGGGGCGAGAGCAGTACTTC. Its translation is CASSPGQGREQYF.

The chain recombines TRBV24-1 with TRBJ2-5; a weak D match, TRBD1 (6 bases). V lost 3 bases and J 0 bases, leaving 10 bases between the germline ends. This CDR3 has 15 amino acids. In germline, CDR1 is KGHDR, CDR2 SFDVKD. The CDR3 DNA sequence: TGTGCCACCAGTGATCCTGGACAGTACCAAGAGACCCAGTACTTC. It is translated as CATSDPGQYQETQYF.

The J gene is TRBJ2-1, the V gene TRBV29-1; D might be TRBD1 (7 bases). V was shortened by 6 bases and J by 1 base, with 10 bases between the two germline ends. This CDR3 contains 13 residues. The germline V gene encodes CDR1 SQVTM and CDR2 ANQGSEA. The CDR3 DNA follows: TGCAGCGTGGCAGGGGGGTCCTACAATGAGCAGTTCTTC. Its translation is CSVAGGSYNEQFF.

The genes are TRBV18 and TRBJ1-4, with TRBD1 as a possible D gene (5 bases). Trimming shortened V by 6 bases and J by 5 bases, and 10 bases separated the two germline ends. This CDR3 contains 13 residues. Germline V gene sequence: CDR1 KGHSH, CDR2 LQKENI. The CDR3 DNA reads as TGTGCCAGCTCGGCAGGGAGGAATGAAAAACTGTTTTTT. It encodes CASSAGRNEKLFF.

A single count supports this clone. The chain uses TRBV11-2 and TRBJ2-7; D could derive from TRBD1 or TRBD2 (5 bases each). The CDR3 has 13 amino acids. Trimming shortened V by 5 bases and J by 0 bases, and 8 bases separated the two germline ends. Germline loops: CDR1 SGHAT, CDR2 FQNNGV. This chain's CDR3 is CASSRGVSYEQYF. CDR3 nucleotides: TGTGCCAGCAGCCGAGGGGTCTCCTACGAGCAGTACTTC.

The rearrangement uses TRBV5-8 and TRBJ2-2, with 8 nucleotides matching TRBD1. Germline-derived CDR1 and CDR2 are SGHTS and YDEGEE. V dropped 4 bases and J dropped 3; count of bases not matched to a gene: 8. The CDR3 extends over 16 amino acids. CDR3 loop: CASSHDRGSYTGELFF. The CDR3 region has the DNA TGTGCCAGCAGCCACGACAGGGGTTCATACACCGGGGAGCTGTTTTTT.

This clone has only one observation. The CDR3 loop is CASSSHSRGQAFF. In nucleotides, the CDR3 is TGTGCCAGCAGTTCCCACTCGAGGGGGCAGGCTTTCTTT. The rearrangement links TRBV27 to TRBJ1-1; 7 positions agree with TRBD1. Germline loops: CDR1 MNHEY, CDR2 SMNVEV (reference sequence). The V segment lost 4 bases and the J segment 11 bases; nucleotides outside the gene matches: 10. The CDR3 totals 13 residues.

The gene calls are TRBV2 and TRBJ2-7; the D gene is possibly TRBD2 (6 bases). The CDR3 loop spans 12 amino acids. CDR1 and CDR2 from the germline V gene are SNHLY and FYNNEI. The V gene lost 6 bases and the J gene lost 6 bases, with 12 bases spanning the gap. As DNA, the CDR3 is TGTGCCAGCAGGGAGGGTATGGGCGAGCAGTACTTC. Its protein is CASREGMGEQYF.

V and J are TRBV7-9 and TRBJ1-1, with D possibly matching TRBD1 (5 bases). This CDR3 has 13 amino acids. The V end was cut by 1 base, the J end by 6 bases, with 9 bases between. Germline assignment: CDR1 SEHNR and CDR2 FQNEAQ (reference sequence). CDR3 sequence reads: CASSLDRGAEAFF. In DNA form, the CDR3 reads TGTGCCAGCAGCTTAGATCGGGGGGCTGAAGCTTTCTTT. The full variable domain, with the rest looked up from reference TRBV7-9 and TRBJ1-1, is DTGVSQNPRHKITKRGQNVTFRCDPISEHNRLYWYRQTLGQGPEFLTYFQNEAQLEKSRLLSDRFSAERPKGSFSTLEIQRTEQGDSAMYLCASSLDRGAEAFFGQGTRLTVV.

V and J are TRBV18 and TRBJ1-4, with D possibly being TRBD1 (5 bases). This CDR3 is built from 16 residues. Germline V gene sequence: CDR1 KGHSH, CDR2 LQKENI. The V and J ends lost 2 bases and 3 bases respectively, with 13 bases between them. CDR3 sequence: CASSPFNQGPNEKLFF. The CDR3 nucleotides read TGTGCCAGCTCACCATTCAACCAGGGACCTAATGAAAAACTGTTTTTT.

V usage is TRBV11-2 and J usage is TRBJ2-5; D possibly corresponds to TRBD1 (6 bases). Trimming stripped 6 bases from V and 5 bases from J, with 13 bases between. The CDR3 spans 13 residues. Germline CDR1 reads SGHAT; CDR2 reads FQNNGV. CDR3 coding DNA: TGTGCCAGCAGGGTTGACAGGACGGAGACCCAGTACTTC. Translation: CASRVDRTETQYF.

The chain is built from TRBV9 and TRBJ2-2; maybe TRBD1 (8 bases). The CDR3 covers 19 residues. Germline V lookup: CDR1 SGDLS, CDR2 YYNGEE. The V end was cut by 2 bases, the J end by 4 bases, with 24 bases between. The CDR3 sequence: CASSVRPGQAASGTGELFF. CDR3 coding DNA: TGTGCCAGCAGCGTCAGACCGGGACAGGCGGCTAGCGGCACCGGGGAGCTGTTTTTT.

This chain connects TRBV27 to TRBJ2-5; the match to TRBD2 covers 12 bases. CDR3 length: 16 residues. V trimming: 3 bases; J trimming: 5 bases; junction bases outside the gene matches: 7. Germline values: CDR1 MNHEY, CDR2 SMNVEV (reference sequence). The CDR3 loop is CASSFQLAGGIETQYF. CDR3 sequence (DNA): TGTGCCAGCAGTTTCCAACTAGCGGGGGGTATCGAGACCCAGTACTTC.